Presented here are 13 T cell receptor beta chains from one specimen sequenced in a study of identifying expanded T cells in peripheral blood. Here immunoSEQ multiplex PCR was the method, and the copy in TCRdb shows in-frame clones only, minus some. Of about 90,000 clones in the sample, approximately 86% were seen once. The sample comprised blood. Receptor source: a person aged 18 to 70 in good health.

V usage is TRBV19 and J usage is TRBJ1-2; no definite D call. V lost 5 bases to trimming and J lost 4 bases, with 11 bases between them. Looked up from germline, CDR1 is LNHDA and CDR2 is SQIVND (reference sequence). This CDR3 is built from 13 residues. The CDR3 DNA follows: TGTGCCAGTAGTCCCGGGGAGGTCTATGGCTACACCTTC. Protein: CASSPGEVYGYTF.

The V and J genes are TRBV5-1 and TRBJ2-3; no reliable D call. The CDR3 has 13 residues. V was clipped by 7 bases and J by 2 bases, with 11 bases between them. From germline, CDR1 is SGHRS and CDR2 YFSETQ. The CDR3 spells CASRPDPTDTQYF. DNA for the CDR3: TGCGCCAGCCGTCCTGACCCCACAGATACGCAGTATTTT.

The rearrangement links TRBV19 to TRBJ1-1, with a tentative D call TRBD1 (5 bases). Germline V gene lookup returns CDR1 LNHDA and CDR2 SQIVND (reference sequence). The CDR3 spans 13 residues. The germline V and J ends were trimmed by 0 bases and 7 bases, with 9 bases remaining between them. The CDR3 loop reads CASSIDAGSEAFF. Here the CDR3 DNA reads TGTGCCAGTAGTATAGACGCAGGGAGTGAAGCTTTCTTT.

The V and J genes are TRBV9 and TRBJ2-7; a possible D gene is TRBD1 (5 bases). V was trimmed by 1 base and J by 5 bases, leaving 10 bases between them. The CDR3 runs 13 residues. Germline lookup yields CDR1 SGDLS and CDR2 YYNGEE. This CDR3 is CASSVSGSNEQYF. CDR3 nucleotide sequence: TGTGCCAGCAGCGTATCAGGGTCTAACGAGCAGTACTTC.

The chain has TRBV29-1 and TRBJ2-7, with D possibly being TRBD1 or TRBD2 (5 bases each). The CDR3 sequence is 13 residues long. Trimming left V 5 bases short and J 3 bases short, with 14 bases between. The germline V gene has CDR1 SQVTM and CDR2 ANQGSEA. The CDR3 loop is CSVQGPLRYEQYF. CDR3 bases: TGCAGCGTTCAGGGACCGCTTCGCTACGAGCAGTACTTC.

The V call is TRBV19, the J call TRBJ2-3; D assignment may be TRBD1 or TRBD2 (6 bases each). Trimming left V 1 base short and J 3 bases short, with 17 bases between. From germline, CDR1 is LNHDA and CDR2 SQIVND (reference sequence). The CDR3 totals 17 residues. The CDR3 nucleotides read TGTGCCAGTAGTATAGGGGGGGCACAGGGTCGAACAGATACGCAGTATTTT. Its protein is CASSIGGAQGRTDTQYF.

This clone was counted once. Written as DNA, the CDR3 is TGTGCCAGCAGCTTCTCGGGGACTGAAGCTTTCTTT. Its protein is CASSFSGTEAFF. This rearrangement joins TRBV7-9 to TRBJ1-1; no clear D. The V and J ends lost 3 bases and 5 bases respectively, with 7 bases between them. CDR1 and CDR2 (germline): SEHNR, FQNEAQ (reference sequence). This CDR3 has 12 residues.

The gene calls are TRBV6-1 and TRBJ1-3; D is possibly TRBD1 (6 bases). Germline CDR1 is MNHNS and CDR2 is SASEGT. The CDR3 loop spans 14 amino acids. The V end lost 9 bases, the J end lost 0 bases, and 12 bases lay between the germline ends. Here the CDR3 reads CASGGQLSGNTIYF. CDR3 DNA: TGTGCCAGTGGGGGCCAGCTCTCTGGAAACACCATATATTTT.

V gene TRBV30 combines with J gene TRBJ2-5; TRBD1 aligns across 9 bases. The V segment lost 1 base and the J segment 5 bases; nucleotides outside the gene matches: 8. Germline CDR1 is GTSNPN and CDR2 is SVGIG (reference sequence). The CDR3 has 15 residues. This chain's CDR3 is CAWSATGGAGETQYF. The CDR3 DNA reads TGTGCCTGGAGTGCCACAGGGGGCGCGGGGGAGACCCAGTACTTC.

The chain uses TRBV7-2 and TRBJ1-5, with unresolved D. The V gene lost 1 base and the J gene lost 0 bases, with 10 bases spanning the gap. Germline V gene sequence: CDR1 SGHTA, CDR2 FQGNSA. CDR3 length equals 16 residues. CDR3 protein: CASSLEGGFSNQPQHF. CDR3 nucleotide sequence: TGTGCCAGCAGCTTAGAAGGAGGGTTTAGCAATCAGCCCCAGCATTTT.

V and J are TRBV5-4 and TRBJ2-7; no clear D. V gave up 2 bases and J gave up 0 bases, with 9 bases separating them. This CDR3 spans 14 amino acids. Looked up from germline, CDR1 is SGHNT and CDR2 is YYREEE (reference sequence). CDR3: CASSFAVGSYEQYF. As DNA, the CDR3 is TGTGCCAGCAGCTTCGCGGTGGGCTCCTACGAGCAGTACTTC.

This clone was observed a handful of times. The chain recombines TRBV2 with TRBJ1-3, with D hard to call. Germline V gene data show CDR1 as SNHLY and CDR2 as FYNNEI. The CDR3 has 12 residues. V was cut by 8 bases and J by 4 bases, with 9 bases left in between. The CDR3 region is CASGTEGNTIYF. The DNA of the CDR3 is TGTGCCAGCGGTACCGAAGGAAACACCATATATTTT. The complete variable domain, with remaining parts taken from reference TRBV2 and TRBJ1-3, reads EPEVTQTPSHQVTQMGQEVILRCVPISNHLYFYWYRQILGQKVEFLVSFYNNEISEKSEIFDDQFSVERPDGSNFTLKIRSTKLEDSAMYFCASGTEGNTIYFGEGSWLTVV.

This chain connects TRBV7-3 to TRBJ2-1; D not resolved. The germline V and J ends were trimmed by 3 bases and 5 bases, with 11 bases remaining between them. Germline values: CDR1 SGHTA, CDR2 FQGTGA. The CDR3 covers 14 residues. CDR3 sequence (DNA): TGTGCCAGCAGCTTGTCCCCCGGCCACAATGAGCAGTTCTTC. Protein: CASSLSPGHNEQFF. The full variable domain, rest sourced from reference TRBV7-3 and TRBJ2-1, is GAGVSQTPSNKVTEKGKYVELRCDPISGHTALYWYRQSLGQGPEFLIYFQGTGAADDSGLPNDRFFAVRPEGSVSTLKIQRTERGDSAVYLCASSLSPGHNEQFFGPGTRLTVL.